Only a few counts were recorded for the clone carrying this T cell receptor beta chain. Its cognate antigen is unknown. A sample-barcoded 5' primer and a J-beta primer mix were used in a second PCR of roughly 6 to 11 cycles. From the 5' RACE reads, TCRdb called clonotypes with MiXCR, one entry per CDR3 protein. The sample shows roughly 700,000 distinct CDR3 sequences, 20% to 30% of them seen only once. Peripheral blood was drawn, around 9.3 milliliters per donor. The source of the sample is a study of blood T cells in healthy people across ages. Study-level points and caveats: Across the age range, TCR beta diversity per million T cells fell in a roughly linear way.

V was trimmed by 1 base and J by 6 bases, leaving 15 bases between them. CDR1 is SGHTA and CDR2 is FQGNSA in the germline V gene. The CDR3 is 16 residues long. This sample was shared with a second study, whose subject was T cells of mothers and their children. As reported in that work: Every mother produced more than 8.5 million TCR beta CDR3 reads, whereas every child provided several million. Related mother-child pairs showed slightly higher but non-significant overlap than unrelated pairs.

The chain uses TRBV7-2 and TRBJ2-2; no definite D call. This receptor was identified in a boy younger than 18 in good health. The specimen sequenced was blood. The chain's CDR3 is CASSLVGPFMSGELFF. The DNA for the CDR3 is TGTGCCAGCAGCTTAGTTGGCCCCTTTATGTCCGGGGAGCTGTTTTTT.